The 17 T cell receptor beta chains below come from one sample, sequenced in a study of response to subunit inactivated influenza vaccine. Via MiXCR, TCRdb re-called the RT-PCR reads, giving one row per CDR3 protein. The sample holds just under 550,000 distinct CDR3 sequences, 20% to 25% seen once. These data were likewise used in another study, on T cells expressing NK-cell markers. From that paper: The cDNA for TCR beta came from 5'RACE template switching with UMIs.

Sequencing was performed on CD4+ T cells sorted from PBMCs, taken roughly 13 days after vaccination. These TCRs come from a man over 45 who received an inactivated influenza vaccine.

The J gene is TRBJ2-1, the V gene TRBV6-2 or TRBV6-3, with 11 bases fitting TRBD2. The CDR3 totals 15 residues. The ends lost 7 bases at V and 6 bases at J; junction bases unmatched: 8. CDR1 and CDR2 (germline): MNHEY, SVGEGT. The CDR3 here is CASTIAGGLFNEQFF. The CDR3 region has the DNA TGTGCCAGCACCATAGCGGGAGGGCTTTTCAATGAGCAGTTCTTC.

This clonotype was counted many times. The V call is TRBV18, the J call TRBJ1-1; D remains ambiguous. This CDR3 contains 13 residues. CDR1 is KGHSH, CDR2 LQKENI, per germline. V was trimmed by 6 bases and J by 1 base, leaving 9 bases between them. The CDR3 DNA follows: TGTGCCAGCTCCCCAAACGGGAACACTGAAGCTTTCTTT. It encodes CASSPNGNTEAFF.

Comments on this clonotype: A read error may account for a junction end that differs from germline. This chain connects TRBV5-4 to TRBJ2-3; D not resolved. The CDR3 is made up of 13 amino acids. Germline loops: CDR1 SGHNT, CDR2 YYREEE (reference sequence). This CDR3 reads CAGSWSLSDTQYF. The CDR3 nucleotides read TGTGCCGGCAGCTGGTCCCTTTCAGATACGCAGTATTTT.

In its sample, this clonotype was seen a few times. The chain links TRBV9 to TRBJ1-2; D gene unclear. The V gene lost 0 bases and the J gene lost 5 bases, with 14 bases spanning the gap. CDR3 length: 15 residues. The germline V gene has CDR1 SGDLS and CDR2 YYNGEE. CDR3 region: CASSVDNSAPYGYTF. CDR3 coding DNA: TGTGCCAGCAGCGTAGATAACTCCGCGCCTTATGGCTACACCTTC.

The V call is TRBV9, the J call TRBJ2-1; 14 bases map to TRBD2. CDR3 length: 17 amino acids. Losses at the gene ends were 4 bases for V and 10 bases for J; bases not matched to a gene: 13. Per germline, CDR1 SGDLS and CDR2 YYNGEE. The CDR3: CASSLRLAGGPGWEQFF. DNA for the CDR3: TGTGCCAGCAGCTTAAGACTAGCGGGAGGGCCTGGTTGGGAGCAGTTCTTC.

The V call is TRBV28, the J call TRBJ1-1; 7 bases are shared with TRBD1. V lost 4 bases and J lost 6; bases outside the gene matches: 11. CDR1 is MDHEN, CDR2 SYDVKM, per germline. CDR3 size: 15 residues. CDR3 region: CASSSVDRALAEAFF. The CDR3 bases are TGTGCCAGCAGTTCCGTCGACAGGGCTTTAGCTGAAGCTTTCTTT.

This clonotype was seen only a few times. The gene calls are TRBV24-1 and TRBJ2-1; possible D gene TRBD1, 5 bases. The CDR3 consists of 15 residues. V lost 1 base and J lost 5, with 11 bases in between. The germline V gene encodes CDR1 KGHDR and CDR2 SFDVKD. The DNA of the CDR3 is TGTGCCACCAGTGATTTACGGCAGGGAAACAATGAGCAGTTCTTC. Amino acids: CATSDLRQGNNEQFF.

This clonotype was counted many times. This chain uses TRBV12-3 or TRBV12-4 with TRBJ1-2; D is unclear. V lost 5 bases to trimming and J lost 3 bases, with 4 bases between them. The CDR3 length is 11 residues. CDR3 nucleotides: TGTGCCAGCAGTCGGGACTATGGCTACACCTTC. It specifies CASSRDYGYTF.

V gene TRBV4-2 combines with J gene TRBJ2-5, with TRBD2 matching 10 bases. Germline assignment: CDR1 LGHNA and CDR2 YNFKEQ. With V trimmed by 4 bases and J by 4 bases, 9 bases remained unmatched. The length of the CDR3 is 16 residues. CDR3 DNA sequence: TGTGCCAGCAGCCCCGAGCTAGCGGGAGCAGTAGAGACCCAGTACTTC. Translation: CASSPELAGAVETQYF.

Note on this clonotype: Given the absence of the conserved phenylalanine or tryptophan at the CDR3 end, a read error is likely. CDR3 residues: CASSAGGPLAKNIQYS. The CDR3 DNA reads TGTGCCAGCAGTGCAGGCGGCCCCTTAGCCAAAAACATTCAGTACTCC. The J gene is TRBJ2-4, the V gene TRBV6-1; D not certain. Per the germline V gene, CDR1 is MNHNS and CDR2 is SASEGT. The CDR3 spans 16 residues. Trimming took off 4 bases at V and 0 bases at J, with 13 bases between the two ends.

V usage is TRBV5-1 and J usage is TRBJ2-5; perhaps D is TRBD1 or TRBD2 (5 bases each). There are 14 residues in the CDR3. V was trimmed by 2 bases and J by 5 bases, leaving 13 bases between them. Germline V gene lookup returns CDR1 SGHRS and CDR2 YFSETQ. DNA for the CDR3: TGCGCCAGCAGCTTCGTCCCAGGGACGGAGACCCAGTACTTC. As protein: CASSFVPGTETQYF.

This clonotype has more than one count but fewer than ten. In DNA, the CDR3 is TGTGCCAGCAAATCCCGGGGGTTTAATGAAAAACTGTTTTTT. This sequence encodes CASKSRGFNEKLFF. The chain joins TRBV6-1 to TRBJ1-4; possible D gene TRBD1, 5 bases. Per germline, CDR1 MNHNS and CDR2 SASEGT. The CDR3 is 14 amino acids. V shed 7 bases and J shed 4 bases, with 13 bases lying between them.

The chain links TRBV20-1 to TRBJ2-5, with D hard to call. CDR3 length equals 12 residues. Trimming pared 6 bases from V and 3 bases from J, leaving 11 bases between. CDR1 DFQATT and CDR2 SNEGSKA come from the germline V gene (reference sequence). In nucleotides, the CDR3 is TGCAGTGCCAACAGACCTAAAGAGACCCAGTACTTC. Its protein product is CSANRPKETQYF.

This clonotype was recorded a few times. V is TRBV24-1 and J is TRBJ2-1; the match to TRBD2 covers 11 bases. The junction had 7 bases not matched to a gene; V was cut back by 4 bases and J by 6 bases. CDR1 KGHDR and CDR2 SFDVKD come from the germline V gene. The CDR3 covers 16 residues. CDR3 DNA sequence: TGTGCCACCAGTGACCGTACTAGCGGGAGAGTCAATGAGCAGTTCTTC. It specifies CATSDRTSGRVNEQFF.

This clonotype was seen more than once but under ten times. V and J are TRBV7-9 and TRBJ1-1; D is perhaps TRBD1 (5 bases). With 5 bases removed from V and 0 bases from J, the gap between germline ends came to 13 bases. This CDR3 is 15 amino acids long. Per the germline V gene, CDR1 is SEHNR and CDR2 is FQNEAQ (reference sequence). CDR3 amino acids: CASSVLRQLNTEAFF. The DNA for the CDR3 is TGTGCCAGCAGCGTCCTACGACAGCTGAACACTGAAGCTTTCTTT.

This clonotype was counted only a few times. The rearrangement uses TRBV5-1 and TRBJ2-7; 9 bases are shared with TRBD1. Per the germline V gene, CDR1 is SGHRS and CDR2 is YFSETQ. V trimming: 4 bases; J trimming: 3 bases; junction bases outside the gene matches: 8. This CDR3 has 15 amino acids. CDR3 protein: CASSLGQGTVYEQYF. The DNA for the CDR3 is TGCGCCAGCAGCCTAGGACAGGGGACGGTCTACGAGCAGTACTTC. The full variable domain, in which reference TRBV5-1 and TRBJ2-7 provide the parts outside the CDR3, is KAGVTQTPRYLIKTRGQQVTLSCSPISGHRSVSWYQQTPGQGLQFLFEYFSETQRNKGNFPGRFSGRQFSNSRSEMNVSTLELGDSALYLCASSLGQGTVYEQYFGPGTRLTVT.

This chain joins TRBV11-2 and TRBJ2-6, with 7 bases matching TRBD1. Germline V CDR1 and CDR2: SGHAT, FQNNGV. V lost 5 bases to trimming and J lost 0 bases; unmatched junction nucleotides: 10. This CDR3 spans 18 amino acids. CDR3 residues: CASSRTGKIHSGANVLTF. The CDR3 DNA is TGTGCCAGCAGCCGGACAGGCAAAATCCACTCTGGGGCCAACGTCCTGACTTTC.